In its sample, the clone carrying this T cell receptor (beta chain) was seen once. These data come from a study of blood T cell repertoires in COVID-19. The overall study: Sites in the United States, Italy and Spain provided acute and convalescent COVID-19 samples. T cells, B-cell-depleted T cells, or PBMCs provided the cDNA or gDNA that served as material.

Germline-derived CDR1 and CDR2 are KGHSH and LQKENI. The CDR3 length is 15 residues. Trimming removed 2 bases from V and 3 bases from J; junction bases left unmatched: 4. Per the authors' pipeline: Nucleated cell counts were estimated from reference gene primer amplification. Data came from immunoSEQ multiplex PCR; TCRdb stores just in-frame clones and leaves some out. V, J and clone size are taken as reported in that table, and D and trimming were inferred from the DNA itself. Among around 200,000 clones listed, approximately 87% were seen once. V is TRBV18 and J is TRBJ2-5; 9 bases are shared with TRBD1. Material: peripheral blood. The sequence was collected from a man aged 55-75 years who had recovered from COVID-19. In DNA, the CDR3 is TGTGCCAGCTCACCAGGGACAGGGTCTAAAGAGACCCAGTACTTC. Amino acids: CASSPGTGSKETQYF.